This TCR beta chain is drawn from a study of regulatory T cells in long-lasting Graves disease. V was pared by 8 bases and J by 1 base, with 16 bases between. The CDR3 sequence is 15 residues long. Germline CDR1 is SNHLY and CDR2 is FYNNEI. Time point indicated: newly diagnosed GD, antithyroid drugs for less than 3 months. The authors made the TCR library using RNA they extracted from PBMCs. Combining iRepertoire HTBI primers with Arm-PCR of CDR3 regions, the authors built TCR beta libraries. TCRdb reanalysed the multiplex PCR reads using MiXCR and keeps one entry per CDR3 protein. This table holds 350,000 to 500,000 distinct CDR3 sequences, about 15% found once. Study-level findings and limits: Researchers reported studying only peripheral blood, not thyroid tissue.

This clonotype was detected once. Its antigen is unidentified. These sequences were also reported in another study, on T cells in Graves' hyperthyroidism and ophthalmopathy. That work contributes: Among thyroid clonotypes expanded above 0.001, most also appeared in blood.

Here the sequenced sample was peripheral blood mononuclear cells (PBMCs), taken at new diagnosis, from a patient treated with antithyroid drugs. This chain joins TRBV2 and TRBJ2-3; tentatively, D is TRBD1 (5 bases). This clonotype was sampled from a woman under 30 with Graves disease. The CDR3 is CASAAGIVGTDTQYF. The CDR3 region has the DNA TGTGCCAGCGCCGCAGGGATTGTCGGCACAGATACGCAGTATTTT.